This note documents a single TCR beta chain sequence. The record originates from a study of blood T cell repertoires in COVID-19. Study overall: Samples taken during acute and convalescent COVID-19 were collected in the United States, Italy and Spain. Sample material is recorded as cDNA or gDNA derived from T cells, B-cell-depleted T cells, or PBMCs.

V was clipped by 0 bases and J by 5 bases; unmatched bases: 9. CDR1 and CDR2 (germline): SGDLS, YYNGEE. The CDR3 consists of 16 residues. In the source study's methods: Scientists estimated how many nucleated cells there were by amplifying reference gene primers. TCRdb keeps only in-frame clones here, not all; method: immunoSEQ multiplex PCR. V and J calls and clone size are as listed in that table; D and trimming were resolved from the DNA. The profile shows roughly 150,000 clones, around four fifths of them singletons. Recruited during active infection, patients (from Seattle) were subsequently followed longitudinally.

J is TRBJ1-1 and V is TRBV9; 8 nucleotides match TRBD1. Sequenced input: peripheral blood. The clonotype originates from a woman older than 75 with COVID-19, enrolled during active disease. The chain's CDR3 is CASSVGTGSIRTEAFF. CDR3 sequence (DNA): TGTGCCAGCAGCGTAGGGACAGGGAGTATCAGGACTGAAGCTTTCTTT.